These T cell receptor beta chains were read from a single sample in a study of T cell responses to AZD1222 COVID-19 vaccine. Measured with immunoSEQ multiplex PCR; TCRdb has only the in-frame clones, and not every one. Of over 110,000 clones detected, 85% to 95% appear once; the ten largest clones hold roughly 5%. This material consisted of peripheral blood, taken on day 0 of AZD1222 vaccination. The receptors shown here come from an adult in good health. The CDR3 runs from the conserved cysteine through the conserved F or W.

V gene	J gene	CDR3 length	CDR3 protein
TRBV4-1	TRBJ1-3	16	CASSQVLQGDRNTIYF
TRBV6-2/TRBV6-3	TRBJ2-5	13	CASSYLQLETQYF
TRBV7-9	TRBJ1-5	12	CASSLANQPQHF
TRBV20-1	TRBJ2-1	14	CSASGQGAYNEQFF
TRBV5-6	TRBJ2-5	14	CASSSGTGVETQYF
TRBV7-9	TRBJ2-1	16	CASSLDGSGGFNEQFF
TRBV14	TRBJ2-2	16	CASSPLAGEFTGELFF
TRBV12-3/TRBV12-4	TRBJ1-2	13	CASSPTVNYGYTF
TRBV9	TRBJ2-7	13	CASKMADSYEQYF
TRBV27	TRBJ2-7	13	CASSRPDFYEQYF
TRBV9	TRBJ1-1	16	CASSVAVAGKKDEAFF
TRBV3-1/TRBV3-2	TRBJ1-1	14	CASSRNGPYGEAFF
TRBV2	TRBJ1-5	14	CASSDRVYGQPQHF
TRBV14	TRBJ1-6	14	CASSHRDPLEALHF
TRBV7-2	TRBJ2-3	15	CASSPVAGGTDTQYF
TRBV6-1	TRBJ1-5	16	CASSDHTGRGNQPQHF
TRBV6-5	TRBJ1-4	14	CASSRDGDNEKLFF
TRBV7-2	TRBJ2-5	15	CASTLPGLGQETQYF
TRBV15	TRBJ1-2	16	CATSRDRLEANYGYTF
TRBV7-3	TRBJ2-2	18	CASSPGRVSGRITGELFF
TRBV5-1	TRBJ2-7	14	CASSPGTVPYEQYF
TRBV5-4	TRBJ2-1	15	CASSLDPAANNEQFF
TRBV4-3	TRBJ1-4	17	CASSRSRSGFINEKLFF
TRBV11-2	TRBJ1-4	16	CASSLGWAANDQKLFF
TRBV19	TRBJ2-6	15	CASSPPISGANVLTF
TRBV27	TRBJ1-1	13	CASSLQLRTEAFF
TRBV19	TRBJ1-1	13	CASISGGGSAAFF
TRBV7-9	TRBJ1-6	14	CASSLGQNNSPLHF
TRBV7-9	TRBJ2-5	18	CASSSTGTAPATKETQYF
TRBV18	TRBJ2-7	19	CASSPSPGYPRTFFVEQYF
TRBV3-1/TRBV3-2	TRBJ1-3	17	CASSQAYPGKSGNTIYF
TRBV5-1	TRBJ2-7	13	CASSLVSDGEQYF
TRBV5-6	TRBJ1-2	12	CASSLLRSGYTF
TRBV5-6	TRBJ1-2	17	CASSLGRSTIMNYGYTF
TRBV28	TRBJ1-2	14	CASRLMGPPGGYTF
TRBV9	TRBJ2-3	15	CASSVGQGPGDTQYF
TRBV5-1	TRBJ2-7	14	CASGPGRSTYEQYF
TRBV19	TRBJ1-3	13	CASGQNSGNTIYF
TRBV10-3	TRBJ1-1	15	CAISERGQGNTEAFF
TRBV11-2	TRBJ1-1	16	CASSLSGVSPPTEAFF
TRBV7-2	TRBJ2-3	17	CASSLGSTSGRSDTQYF
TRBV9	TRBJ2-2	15	CASSKLAGVNGELFF
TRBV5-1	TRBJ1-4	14	CASSRDRGKEKLFF